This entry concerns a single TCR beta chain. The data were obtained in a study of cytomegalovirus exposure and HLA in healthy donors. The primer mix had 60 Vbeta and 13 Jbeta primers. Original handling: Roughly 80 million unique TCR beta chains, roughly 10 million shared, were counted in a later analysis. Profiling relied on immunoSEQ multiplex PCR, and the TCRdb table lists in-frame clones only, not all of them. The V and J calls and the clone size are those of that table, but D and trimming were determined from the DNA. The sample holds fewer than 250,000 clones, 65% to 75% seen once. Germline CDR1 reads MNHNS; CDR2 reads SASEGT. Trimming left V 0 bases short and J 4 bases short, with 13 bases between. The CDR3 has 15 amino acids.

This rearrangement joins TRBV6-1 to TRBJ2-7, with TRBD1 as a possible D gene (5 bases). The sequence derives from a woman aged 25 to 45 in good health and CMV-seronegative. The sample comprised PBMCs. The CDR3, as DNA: TGTGCCAGCAGTGAAGCGTGGCAGGGTCCTTACGAGCAGTACTTC. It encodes CASSEAWQGPYEQYF.